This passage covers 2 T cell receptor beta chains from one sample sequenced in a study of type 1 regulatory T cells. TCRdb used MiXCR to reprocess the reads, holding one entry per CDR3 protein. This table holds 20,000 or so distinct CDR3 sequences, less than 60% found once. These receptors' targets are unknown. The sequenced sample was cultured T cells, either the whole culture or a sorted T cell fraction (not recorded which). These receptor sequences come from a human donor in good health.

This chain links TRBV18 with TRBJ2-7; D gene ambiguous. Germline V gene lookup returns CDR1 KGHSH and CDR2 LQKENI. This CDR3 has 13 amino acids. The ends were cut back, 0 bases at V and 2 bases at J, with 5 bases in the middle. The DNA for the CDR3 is TGTGCCAGCTCACCACCTGGTACCTACGAGCAGTACTTC. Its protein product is CASSPPGTYEQYF.

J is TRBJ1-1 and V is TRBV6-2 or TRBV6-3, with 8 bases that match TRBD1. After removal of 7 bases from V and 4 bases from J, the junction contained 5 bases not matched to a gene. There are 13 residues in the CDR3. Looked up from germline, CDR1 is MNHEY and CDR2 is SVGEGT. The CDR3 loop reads CASTQGAGTEAFF. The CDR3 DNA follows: TGTGCCAGCACCCAGGGGGCGGGCACTGAAGCTTTCTTT.